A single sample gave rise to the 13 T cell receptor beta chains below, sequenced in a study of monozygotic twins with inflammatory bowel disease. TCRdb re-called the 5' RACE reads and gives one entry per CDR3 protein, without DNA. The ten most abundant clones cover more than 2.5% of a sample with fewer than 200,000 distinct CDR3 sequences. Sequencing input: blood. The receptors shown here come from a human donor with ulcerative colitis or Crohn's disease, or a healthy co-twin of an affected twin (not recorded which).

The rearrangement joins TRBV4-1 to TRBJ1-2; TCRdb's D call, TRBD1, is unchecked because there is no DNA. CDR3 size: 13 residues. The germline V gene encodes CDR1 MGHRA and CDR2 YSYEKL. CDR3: CASSQAGSGGYTF.

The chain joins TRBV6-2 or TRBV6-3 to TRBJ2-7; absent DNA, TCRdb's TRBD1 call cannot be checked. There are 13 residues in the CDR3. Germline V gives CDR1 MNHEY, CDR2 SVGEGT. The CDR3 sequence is CASSYQGAGEQYF.

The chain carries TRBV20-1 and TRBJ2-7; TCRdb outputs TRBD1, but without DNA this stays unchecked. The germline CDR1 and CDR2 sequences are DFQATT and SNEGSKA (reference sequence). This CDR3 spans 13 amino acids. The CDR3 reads CSASRDSSYEQYF.

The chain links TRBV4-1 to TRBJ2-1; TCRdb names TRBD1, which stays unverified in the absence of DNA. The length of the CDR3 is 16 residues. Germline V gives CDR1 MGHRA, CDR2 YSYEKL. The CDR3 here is CASSQLPGQGRNDQFF.

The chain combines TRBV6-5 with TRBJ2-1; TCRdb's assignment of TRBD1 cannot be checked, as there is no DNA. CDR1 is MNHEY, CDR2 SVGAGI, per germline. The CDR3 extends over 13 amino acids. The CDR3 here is CASSPDEYNEQFF.

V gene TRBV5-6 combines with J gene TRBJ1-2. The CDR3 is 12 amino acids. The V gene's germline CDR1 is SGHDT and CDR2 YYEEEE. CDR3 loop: CASSLLVDGYTF. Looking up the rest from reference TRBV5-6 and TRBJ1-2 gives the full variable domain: DAGVTQSPTHLIKTRGQQVTLRCSPKSGHDTVSWYQQALGQGPQFIFQYYEEEERQRGNFPDRFSGHQFPNYSSELNVNALLLGDSALYLCASSLLVDGYTFGSGTRLTVV.

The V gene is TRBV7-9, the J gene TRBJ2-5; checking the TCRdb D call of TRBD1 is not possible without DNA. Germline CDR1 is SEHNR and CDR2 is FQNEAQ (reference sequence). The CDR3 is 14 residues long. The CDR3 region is CASSSRRGQETQYF.

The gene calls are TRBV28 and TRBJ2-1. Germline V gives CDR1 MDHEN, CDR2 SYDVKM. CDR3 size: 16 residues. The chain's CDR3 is CASTFSTYSSYNEQFF. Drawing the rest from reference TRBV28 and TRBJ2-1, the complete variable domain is DVKVTQSSRYLVKRTGEKVFLECVQDMDHENMFWYRQDPGLGLRLIYFSYDVKMKEKGDIPEGYSVSREKKERFSLILESASTNQTSMYLCASTFSTYSSYNEQFFGPGTRLTVL.

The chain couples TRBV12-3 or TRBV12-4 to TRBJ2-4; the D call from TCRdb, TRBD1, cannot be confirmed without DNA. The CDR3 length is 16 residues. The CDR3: CASSYILDRDGDIQYF.

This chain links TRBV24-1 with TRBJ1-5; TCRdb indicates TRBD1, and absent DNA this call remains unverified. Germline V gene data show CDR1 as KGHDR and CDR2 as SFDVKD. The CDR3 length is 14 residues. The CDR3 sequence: CATSLGGLNQPQHF.

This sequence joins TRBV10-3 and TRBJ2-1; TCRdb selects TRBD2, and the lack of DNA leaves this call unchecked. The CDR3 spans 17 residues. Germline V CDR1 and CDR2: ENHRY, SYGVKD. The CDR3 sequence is CAISESGPGVAGVIGFF.

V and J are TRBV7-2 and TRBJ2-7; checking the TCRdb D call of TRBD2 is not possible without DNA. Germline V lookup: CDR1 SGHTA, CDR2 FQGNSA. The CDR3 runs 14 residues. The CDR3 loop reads CASSLWREGYEQYF.

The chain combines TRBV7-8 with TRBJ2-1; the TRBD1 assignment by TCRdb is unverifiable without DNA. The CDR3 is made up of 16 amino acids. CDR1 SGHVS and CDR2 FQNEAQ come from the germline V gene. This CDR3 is CASSPRGGGVYNEQFF.